The T cell receptor beta chain under discussion was sequenced for a study of T cell repertoires in cytomegalovirus infection. A single record per CDR3 protein comes from TCRdb applying MiXCR to the reads. The data contain roughly 310,000 distinct CDR3 sequences, roughly 29% of them singletons. Germline V lookup: CDR1 LGHNA, CDR2 YNFKEQ. The J segment lost 3 bases and the V segment lost 1 base, leaving 7 bases of the junction unmatched. The CDR3 covers 16 residues. This clonotype was picked up many times. Its antigen remains unknown. This specimen was cultured PBMCs, taken from culture after CMV antigen stimulation. The receptor was derived from a human donor in good health (CMV status not recorded). Some clones in this sample may be carry-over from other donors' samples. This chain joins TRBV4-2 and TRBJ1-2; 8 bases match TRBD1. CDR3 nucleotides: TGTGCCAGCAGCCAAGGATCCGGACAGGGACACTATGGCTACACCTTC. The encoded protein is CASSQGSGQGHYGYTF.